The 16 T cell receptor beta chains presented below share a single source sample, sequenced in a study of shared clonotypes between healthy human individuals (dated by TCRdb to 2020 to 2022). Libraries were constructed by the immunoSEQ multiplex PCR assay. Not all clones reach the TCRdb copy of this immuneACCESS table, which keeps in-frame sequences only. Checked studies attribute under half of the gap to unresolved V genes and leave the rest unexplained. In all, the sample holds 2 million to 3 million clones, and approximately 94% of those were seen once. The top ten clones comprise approximately 0.36% of the sample. Material: naive CD4+ T cells from PBMCs. This sample's cell subset or site label indicates: CD45RA+ positively selected. These receptors originate from a man aged 18 to 29 in good health. Some clones in this sample may be carry-over from other donors' samples.

Comment on this clone: The same CDR3 arises from other DNA sequences in this sample as well. The rearrangement links TRBV5-1 to TRBJ2-3; 7 positions agree with TRBD1. CDR3 length: 16 amino acids. Germline CDR1 reads SGHRS; CDR2 reads YFSETQ. V shed 0 bases and J 0 bases; nucleotides not matched to a gene: 4. CDR3 DNA sequence: TGCGCCAGCAGCTTGGATGCAGGGGGTAGCACAGATACGCAGTATTTT. Translation gives CASSLDAGGSTDTQYF. The full variable domain, with the rest looked up from reference TRBV5-1 and TRBJ2-3, is KAGVTQTPRYLIKTRGQQVTLSCSPISGHRSVSWYQQTPGQGLQFLFEYFSETQRNKGNFPGRFSGRQFSNSRSEMNVSTLELGDSALYLCASSLDAGGSTDTQYFGPGTRLTVL.

The CDR3 sequence: CAWSGTMFSGQRDSPLHF. The CDR3 DNA reads TGTGCCTGGAGTGGGACAATGTTCTCTGGACAGAGAGATTCACCCCTCCACTTT. V and J are TRBV30 and TRBJ1-6, with D maybe TRBD1 (6 bases). The CDR3 length is 18 residues. Germline V gene data show CDR1 as GTSNPN and CDR2 as SVGIG (reference sequence). The V end was cut by 1 base, the J end by 8 bases, with 24 bases between.

The chain employs TRBV27 and TRBJ1-1; the D is unclear. Germline CDR1 and CDR2: MNHEY and SMNVEV (reference sequence). The CDR3 extends over 13 amino acids. The V end lost 1 base, the J end lost 2 bases, and 5 bases lay between the germline ends. CDR3 nucleotides: TGTGCCAGCAGTTTATTGTTCAACACTGAAGCTTTCTTT. Translated: CASSLLFNTEAFF.

This clone was found a few times. Other DNA sequences in this sample translate to the same CDR3. The chain recombines TRBV5-1 with TRBJ1-1, with 8 nucleotides matching TRBD1. Germline values: CDR1 SGHRS, CDR2 YFSETQ. The CDR3 loop spans 14 amino acids. J gave up 3 bases and V 0 bases, and 1 base lay outside the gene matches. The CDR3 DNA reads as TGCGCCAGCAGCTTGGTACAGGGGGACACTGAAGCTTTCTTT. Its protein product is CASSLVQGDTEAFF.

The chain employs TRBV7-6 and TRBJ2-7; D gene ambiguous. CDR1 and CDR2 from the germline V gene are SGHVS and FNYEAQ. V was clipped by 2 bases and J by 7 bases, with 15 bases between them. This CDR3 has 14 amino acids. The CDR3 here is CASSLRSPPEEQYF. Written as DNA, the CDR3 is TGTGCCAGCAGCTTAAGGAGCCCGCCAGAGGAGCAGTACTTC.

The genes are TRBV4-2 and TRBJ1-2; no reliable D call. There are 14 residues in the CDR3. The V gene's germline CDR1 is LGHNA and CDR2 YNFKEQ. Trimming removed 1 base from V and 1 base from J, with 7 bases in between. Here the CDR3 DNA reads TGTGCCAGCAGCCAAGTAGGAATTAACTATGGCTACACCTTC. It translates to CASSQVGINYGYTF.

In regard to this clone: This specimen includes other DNA sequences encoding the same CDR3. The chain combines TRBV30 with TRBJ2-7; D is undetermined. There are 11 residues in the CDR3. Germline V CDR1 and CDR2: GTSNPN, SVGIG (reference sequence). Trimming left V 1 base short and J 5 bases short, with 6 bases between. The CDR3 region is CAWSGRDEQYF. The CDR3 DNA is TGTGCCTGGAGTGGCCGGGACGAGCAGTACTTC.

This chain connects TRBV11-2 to TRBJ2-7, with 8 bases that match TRBD2. CDR1 SGHAT and CDR2 FQNNGV come from the germline V gene. Losses at the gene ends were 4 bases for V and 7 bases for J; bases not matched to a gene: 15. The length of the CDR3 is 16 residues. The CDR3 sequence: CASSSGDAGGHWEQYF. As DNA, the CDR3 is TGTGCCAGCAGCTCTGGTGATGCGGGGGGCCATTGGGAGCAGTACTTC. The whole variable domain, filled in from reference TRBV11-2 and TRBJ2-7, reads EAGVAQSPRYKIIEKRQSVAFWCNPISGHATLYWYQQILGQGPKLLIQFQNNGVVDDSQLPKDRFSAERLKGVDSTLKIQPAKLEDSAVYLCASSSGDAGGHWEQYFGPGTRLTVT.

Note on this clone: At one end, the junction sequence differs from germline, possibly due to a read error. The J gene is TRBJ2-7, the V gene TRBV6-6, with 7 positions matching TRBD2. There are 14 residues in the CDR3. Germline-derived CDR1 and CDR2 are MNHNY and SVGAGI (reference sequence). The CDR3 bases are TGTGCCATCAGTGAGCGGGATCAAACCTACGAGCAGTACTTC. This codes for CAISERDQTYEQYF.

V is TRBV6-1 and J is TRBJ1-6, with TRBD1 matching 9 bases. V was clipped by 7 bases and J by 7 bases; unmatched bases: 2. The CDR3 is 13 residues long. Germline V gene lookup returns CDR1 MNHNS and CDR2 SASEGT. The CDR3 coding sequence is TGTGCCAGCATCGGGACAGGGAATTCACCCCTCCACTTT. This encodes CASIGTGNSPLHF.

This chain uses TRBV6-1 with TRBJ2-3; D is uncertain. This CDR3 has 15 residues. Germline loops: CDR1 MNHNS, CDR2 SASEGT. Trimming removed 3 bases from V and 2 bases from J, with 12 bases in between. CDR3 sequence reads: CASSDHRGYTDTQYF. The DNA for the CDR3 is TGTGCCAGCAGTGACCACAGAGGATACACAGATACGCAGTATTTT.

The V call is TRBV28, the J call TRBJ2-2; TRBD2 is a possible D gene (5 bases). The CDR3 extends over 12 amino acids. Trimming cost V 6 bases and J 7 bases, with 9 bases left between them. In germline, CDR1 is MDHEN, CDR2 SYDVKM. The CDR3, as DNA: TGTGCCAGCAGCCTAGCAGGCGGGGAGCTGTTTTTT. This translates into CASSLAGGELFF.

The chain carries TRBV7-3 and TRBJ2-1; D gene unclear. The CDR3 has 12 amino acids. The V and J ends lost 4 bases and 9 bases respectively, with 10 bases between them. In germline, CDR1 is SGHTA, CDR2 FQGTGA. CDR3: CASSYPDGEQFF. DNA for the CDR3: TGTGCCAGCAGCTACCCGGACGGTGAGCAGTTCTTC.

This chain uses TRBV5-1 with TRBJ1-1; D not certain. The germline CDR1 and CDR2 sequences are SGHRS and YFSETQ. Deletions cut 3 bases from V and 5 bases from J, with 11 bases between. The CDR3 sequence is 13 residues long. CDR3 bases: TGCGCCAGCAGCTACGGGATGGGGACTGAAGCTTTCTTT. It is translated as CASSYGMGTEAFF. Variable domain in full (rest from reference TRBV5-1 and TRBJ1-1): KAGVTQTPRYLIKTRGQQVTLSCSPISGHRSVSWYQQTPGQGLQFLFEYFSETQRNKGNFPGRFSGRQFSNSRSEMNVSTLELGDSALYLCASSYGMGTEAFFGQGTRLTVV.

CDR3 sequence: CASSPLGAGNYGYTF. The DNA of the CDR3 is TGTGCCAGCAGCCCTCTAGGGGCAGGGAACTATGGCTACACCTTC. The chain employs TRBV7-9 and TRBJ1-2, with TRBD1 as a possible D gene (5 bases). V lost 5 bases to trimming and J lost 2 bases, with 15 bases between them. The CDR3 has 15 amino acids. Germline CDR1 is SEHNR and CDR2 is FQNEAQ (reference sequence). Looking up the rest from reference TRBV7-9 and TRBJ1-2 gives the full variable domain: DTGVSQNPRHKITKRGQNVTFRCDPISEHNRLYWYRQTLGQGPEFLTYFQNEAQLEKSRLLSDRFSAERPKGSFSTLEIQRTEQGDSAMYLCASSPLGAGNYGYTFGSGTRLTVV.

V and J are TRBV5-1 and TRBJ2-1; TRBD2 aligns across 9 bases. Germline CDR1 SGHRS, CDR2 YFSETQ. This CDR3 region has 16 residues. The V and J ends lost 4 bases and 5 bases, in that order; junction bases with no gene match: 10. CDR3 amino acids: CASSNRLAGRNNEQFF. The CDR3 nucleotides read TGCGCCAGCAGCAACCGCCTAGCGGGGCGCAACAATGAGCAGTTCTTC. Supplemented by reference TRBV5-1 and TRBJ2-1, the full variable domain reads KAGVTQTPRYLIKTRGQQVTLSCSPISGHRSVSWYQQTPGQGLQFLFEYFSETQRNKGNFPGRFSGRQFSNSRSEMNVSTLELGDSALYLCASSNRLAGRNNEQFFGPGTRLTVL.